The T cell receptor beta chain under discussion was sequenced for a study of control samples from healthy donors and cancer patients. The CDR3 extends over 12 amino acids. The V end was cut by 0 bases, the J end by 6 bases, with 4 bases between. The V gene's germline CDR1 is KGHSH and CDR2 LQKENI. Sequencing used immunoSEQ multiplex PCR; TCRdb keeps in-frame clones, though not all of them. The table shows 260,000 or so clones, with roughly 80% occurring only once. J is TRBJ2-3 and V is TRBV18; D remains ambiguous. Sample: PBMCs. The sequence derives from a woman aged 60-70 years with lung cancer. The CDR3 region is CASSPPVDTQYF. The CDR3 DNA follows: TGTGCCAGCTCACCACCTGTTGATACGCAGTATTTT.